These 15 T cell receptor beta chains share one sample of origin, sequenced in a study of cytomegalovirus exposure and HLA in healthy donors. Use of 60 Vbeta and 13 Jbeta primers characterized the PCR. The protocol was immunoSEQ multiplex PCR, while the TCRdb copy is restricted to in-frame clones and leaves out a portion. In the table there are 100,000 to 150,000 clones, 70% to 90% of which are singletons. The sample comprised PBMCs. Source of these receptors: a woman in her 40s in good health and CMV-seropositive.

The V gene is TRBV5-4, the J gene TRBJ2-7; 10 bases fit TRBD2. In germline, CDR1 is SGHNT, CDR2 YYREEE (reference sequence). V dropped 4 bases and J dropped 7; count of bases not matched to a gene: 23. The CDR3 is 19 residues long. The DNA of the CDR3 is TGTGCCAGCAGCCCCAGCAGGGTAAGAGCGGGAGGGCCTGTGGAAGAGCAGTACTTC. The encoded protein is CASSPSRVRAGGPVEEQYF.

The chain combines TRBV7-9 with TRBJ2-7, with TRBD2 as a possible D gene (5 bases). Trimming shortened V by 3 bases and J by 6 bases, and 15 bases separated the two germline ends. CDR1 and CDR2 from the germline V gene are SEHNR and FQNEAQ (reference sequence). This CDR3 is 14 amino acids long. In DNA, the CDR3 is TGTGCCAGCAGCTTTGAGGGAACTTGGAGCGAGCAGTACTTC. This encodes CASSFEGTWSEQYF. Full variable domain (outside the CDR3, taken from reference TRBV7-9 and TRBJ2-7): DTGVSQNPRHKITKRGQNVTFRCDPISEHNRLYWYRQTLGQGPEFLTYFQNEAQLEKSRLLSDRFSAERPKGSFSTLEIQRTEQGDSAMYLCASSFEGTWSEQYFGPGTRLTVT.

Only a few counts were recorded for this clone. The CDR3 protein is CASSNQGHNTEAFF. As DNA, the CDR3 is TGTGCCAGCAGTAACCAGGGGCATAACACTGAAGCTTTCTTT. The chain uses TRBV6-6 and TRBJ1-1; a possible D gene is TRBD1 (6 bases). This CDR3 is built from 14 residues. Trimming shortened V by 5 bases and J by 2 bases, and 12 bases separated the two germline ends. CDR1 is MNHNY and CDR2 is SVGAGI in the germline V gene (reference sequence).

This chain joins TRBV5-1 and TRBJ2-7; the match to TRBD2 covers 7 bases. The CDR3 has 16 residues. Per germline, CDR1 SGHRS and CDR2 YFSETQ. Germline trimming cut 6 bases from V and 2 bases from J; bases unmatched to any gene: 14. CDR3 residues: CASTPGDPLAAYEQYF. As DNA, the CDR3 is TGCGCCAGCACCCCGGGGGACCCCCTAGCGGCCTACGAGCAGTACTTC. Variable domain in full (rest from reference TRBV5-1 and TRBJ2-7): KAGVTQTPRYLIKTRGQQVTLSCSPISGHRSVSWYQQTPGQGLQFLFEYFSETQRNKGNFPGRFSGRQFSNSRSEMNVSTLELGDSALYLCASTPGDPLAAYEQYFGPGTRLTVT.

The CDR3 bases are TGTGCCAGCAGCCCCACGAGGGGGAACTATGGCTACACCTTC. It codes for CASSPTRGNYGYTF. This sequence joins TRBV5-4 and TRBJ1-2; TRBD1 might be the D (6 bases). This CDR3 is built from 14 residues. Trimming took off 4 bases at V and 2 bases at J, with 12 bases between the two ends. Germline lookup yields CDR1 SGHNT and CDR2 YYREEE (reference sequence).

V is TRBV7-2 and J is TRBJ1-2, with D perhaps TRBD1 (5 bases). CDR3 length: 14 residues. CDR1 and CDR2 (germline): SGHTA, FQGNSA. V was cut by 5 bases and J by 3 bases, with 13 bases left in between. The CDR3 DNA follows: TGTGCCAGCAGCCCCCGTCGGGGGGACTATGGCTACACCTTC. It translates to CASSPRRGDYGYTF.

The count of this clone is one. The chain couples TRBV6-5 to TRBJ2-7; 7 bases are shared with TRBD1. J was trimmed by 0 bases and V by 6 bases; bases with no gene match: 8. The CDR3 extends over 15 amino acids. The germline V gene has CDR1 MNHEY and CDR2 SVGAGI. The CDR3 DNA follows: TGTGCCAGCAGCGCCTATGGACAGGCCTCCTACGAGCAGTACTTC. Its protein product is CASSAYGQASYEQYF.

The chain couples TRBV6-5 to TRBJ1-1, with D perhaps matching TRBD1 (5 bases). The CDR3 is 14 residues long. The V end lost 6 bases, the J end lost 8 bases, and 19 bases lay between the germline ends. Germline CDR1 reads MNHEY; CDR2 reads SVGAGI. The CDR3 is CASSRGRGQLEAFF. The CDR3 DNA reads TGTGCCAGCAGCCGGGGGAGGGGCCAACTAGAAGCTTTCTTT.

The J gene is TRBJ1-2, the V gene TRBV29-1, with D maybe TRBD1 (5 bases). The CDR3 sequence is 12 residues long. Trimming cost V 8 bases and J 3 bases, with 13 bases left between them. Germline values: CDR1 SQVTM, CDR2 ANQGSEA. The CDR3 region is CSLSSGDYGYTF. CDR3 DNA: TGCAGCCTGAGCTCGGGGGACTATGGCTACACCTTC.

The chain is built from TRBV6-1 and TRBJ2-2; 7 bases align to TRBD1. The CDR3 loop spans 15 amino acids. Trimming took 5 bases from V and 0 from J; bases not matched to a gene: 3. Per germline, CDR1 MNHNS and CDR2 SASEGT. The CDR3 coding sequence is TGTGCCAGCAGTCGACAGGGACCGAACACCGGGGAGCTGTTTTTT. Protein: CASSRQGPNTGELFF.

This chain links TRBV2 with TRBJ2-7; D is perhaps TRBD2 (6 bases). CDR3 size: 14 residues. Trimming removed 4 bases at V and 6 bases at J, with 16 bases between. The germline V gene has CDR1 SNHLY and CDR2 FYNNEI. The CDR3: CASSAGRLTTEQYF. The DNA of the CDR3 is TGTGCCAGCAGTGCCGGGAGATTGACTACCGAGCAGTACTTC.

The chain is built from TRBV7-2 and TRBJ2-7, with 8 bases matching TRBD2. V shed 4 bases and J 0 bases; nucleotides not matched to a gene: 11. Germline CDR1 SGHTA, CDR2 FQGNSA. CDR3 size: 17 residues. CDR3 residues: CASSYISGDQSSYEQYF. The CDR3 DNA reads TGTGCCAGCAGCTATATTAGCGGGGACCAAAGCTCCTACGAGCAGTACTTC. Full variable domain (missing parts from reference TRBV7-2 and TRBJ2-7): GAGVSQSPSNKVTEKGKDVELRCDPISGHTALYWYRQSLGQGLEFLIYFQGNSAPDKSGLPSDRFSAERTGGSVSTLTIQRTQQEDSAVYLCASSYISGDQSSYEQYFGPGTRLTVT.

This chain uses TRBV7-2 with TRBJ1-5; 7 bases fit TRBD1. This CDR3 is 15 amino acids long. The germline CDR1 and CDR2 sequences are SGHTA and FQGNSA. V trimming: 3 bases; J trimming: 3 bases; junction bases outside the gene matches: 5. The CDR3 nucleotides read TGTGCCAGCAGCTTGGGACAGTCTCTCAATCAGCCCCAGCATTTT. Residues: CASSLGQSLNQPQHF.

This clone was seen a few times. CDR3 DNA sequence: TGTGCCAGCAGTGAAAGACAGGTCTATGGCTACACCTTC. Amino acids: CASSERQVYGYTF. J is TRBJ1-2 and V is TRBV2; D perhaps matches TRBD1 (6 bases). Germline CDR1 and CDR2: SNHLY and FYNNEI. Trimming left V 2 bases short and J 4 bases short, with 8 bases between. This CDR3 has 13 residues. The whole variable domain, remainder taken from reference TRBV2 and TRBJ1-2, is EPEVTQTPSHQVTQMGQEVILRCVPISNHLYFYWYRQILGQKVEFLVSFYNNEISEKSEIFDDQFSVERPDGSNFTLKIRSTKLEDSAMYFCASSERQVYGYTFGSGTRLTVV.

The chain uses TRBV6-5 and TRBJ1-2, with TRBD1 identical over 9 bases. The CDR3 extends over 16 amino acids. V lost 2 bases to trimming and J lost 4 bases; unmatched junction nucleotides: 8. Germline lookup yields CDR1 MNHEY and CDR2 SVGAGI. CDR3 sequence reads: CASSYPSGTGSYGYTF. CDR3 coding DNA: TGTGCCAGCAGTTACCCATCCGGGACAGGGTCCTATGGCTACACCTTC.